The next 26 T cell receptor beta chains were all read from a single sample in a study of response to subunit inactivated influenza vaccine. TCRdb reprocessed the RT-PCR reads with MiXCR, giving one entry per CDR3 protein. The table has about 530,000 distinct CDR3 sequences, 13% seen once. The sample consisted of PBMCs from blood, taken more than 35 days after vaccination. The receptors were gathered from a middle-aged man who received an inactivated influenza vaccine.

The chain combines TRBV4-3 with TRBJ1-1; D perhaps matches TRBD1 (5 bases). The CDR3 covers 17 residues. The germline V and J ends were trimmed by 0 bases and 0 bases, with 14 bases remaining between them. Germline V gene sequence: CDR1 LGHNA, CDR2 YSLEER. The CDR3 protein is CASSQEGGLIMNTEAFF. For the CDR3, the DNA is TGCGCCAGCAGCCAAGAGGGGGGGTTAATCATGAACACTGAAGCTTTCTTT.

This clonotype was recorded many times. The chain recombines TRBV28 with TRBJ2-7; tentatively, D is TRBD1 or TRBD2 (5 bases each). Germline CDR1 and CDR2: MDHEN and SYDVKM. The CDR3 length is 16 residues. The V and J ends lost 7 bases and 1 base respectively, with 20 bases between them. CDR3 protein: CASTGPKEGISYEQYF. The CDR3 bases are TGTGCCAGCACTGGACCCAAAGAGGGGATATCCTACGAGCAGTACTTC.

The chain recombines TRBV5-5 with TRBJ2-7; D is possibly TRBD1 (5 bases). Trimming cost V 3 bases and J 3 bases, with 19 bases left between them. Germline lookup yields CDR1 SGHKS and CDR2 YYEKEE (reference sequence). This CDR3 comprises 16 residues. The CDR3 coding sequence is TGTGCCAGCAGCTGGAGCACATACCAGGGTGGCTACGAGCAGTACTTC. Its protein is CASSWSTYQGGYEQYF.

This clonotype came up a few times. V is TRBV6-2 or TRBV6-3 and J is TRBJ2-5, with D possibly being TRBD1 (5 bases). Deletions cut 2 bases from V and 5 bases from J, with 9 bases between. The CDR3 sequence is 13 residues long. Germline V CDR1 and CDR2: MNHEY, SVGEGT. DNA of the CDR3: TGTGCCAGCAGTTACGCAGGGCGCGAGACCCAGTACTTC. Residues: CASSYAGRETQYF.

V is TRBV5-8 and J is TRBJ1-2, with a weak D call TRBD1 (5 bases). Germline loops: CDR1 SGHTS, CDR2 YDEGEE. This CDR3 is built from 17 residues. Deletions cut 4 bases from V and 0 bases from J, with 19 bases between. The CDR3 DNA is TGTGCCAGCAGCCCAATCCTCAGACAGACCGCTAACTATGGCTACACCTTC. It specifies CASSPILRQTANYGYTF.

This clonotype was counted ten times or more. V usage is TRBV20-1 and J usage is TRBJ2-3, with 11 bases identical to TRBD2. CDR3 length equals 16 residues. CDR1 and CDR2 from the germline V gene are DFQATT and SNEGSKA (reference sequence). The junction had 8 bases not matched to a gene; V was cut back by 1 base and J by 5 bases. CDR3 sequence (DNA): TGCAGTGCTAGAGGGGGGACTAGCGGAACCATAGATACGCAGTATTTT. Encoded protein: CSARGGTSGTIDTQYF.

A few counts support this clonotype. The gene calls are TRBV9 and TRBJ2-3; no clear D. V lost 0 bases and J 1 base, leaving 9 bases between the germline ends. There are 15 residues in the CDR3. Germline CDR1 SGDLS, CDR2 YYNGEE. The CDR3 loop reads CASSVDGKGTDTQYF. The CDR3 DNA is TGTGCCAGCAGCGTAGACGGAAAAGGCACAGATACGCAGTATTTT.

CDR3 sequence (DNA): TGTGCCAGCAGCTTCAGGGGGGGTGGGCAAGAGACCCAGTACTTC. This codes for CASSFRGGGQETQYF. J is TRBJ2-5 and V is TRBV7-2; D may correspond to TRBD1 or TRBD2 (7 bases each). CDR3 length: 15 amino acids. The V and J ends lost 3 bases and 2 bases respectively, with 13 bases between them. Germline V CDR1 and CDR2: SGHTA, FQGNSA.

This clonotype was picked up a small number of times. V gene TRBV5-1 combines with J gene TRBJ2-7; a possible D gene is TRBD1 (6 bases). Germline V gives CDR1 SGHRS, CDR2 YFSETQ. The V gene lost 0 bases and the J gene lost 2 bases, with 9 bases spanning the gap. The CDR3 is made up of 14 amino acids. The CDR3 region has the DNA TGCGCCAGCAGCTTGGACCACAGGGCCTACGAGCAGTACTTC. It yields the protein CASSLDHRAYEQYF.

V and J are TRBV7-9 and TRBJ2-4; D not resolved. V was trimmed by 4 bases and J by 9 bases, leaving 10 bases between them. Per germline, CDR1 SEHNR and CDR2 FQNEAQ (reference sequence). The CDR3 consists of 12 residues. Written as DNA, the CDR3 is TGTGCCAGCAGCTCCTATTTGAGCATTCAGTACTTC. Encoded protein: CASSSYLSIQYF.

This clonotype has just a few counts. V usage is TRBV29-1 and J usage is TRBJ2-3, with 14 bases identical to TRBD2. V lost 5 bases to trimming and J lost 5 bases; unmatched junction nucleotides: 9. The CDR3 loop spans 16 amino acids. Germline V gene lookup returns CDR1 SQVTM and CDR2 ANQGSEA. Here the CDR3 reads CSVQGTSGGRGDTQYF. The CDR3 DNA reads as TGCAGCGTTCAAGGGACTAGCGGGGGCCGAGGAGATACGCAGTATTTT.

The CDR3 sequence: CATSEISGGMKETQYF. The CDR3 DNA follows: TGTGCCACCAGTGAAATTAGCGGGGGGATGAAAGAGACCCAGTACTTC. The gene calls are TRBV24-1 and TRBJ2-5; 10 positions match TRBD2. With V trimmed by 4 bases and J by 3 bases, 7 bases remained unmatched. The CDR3 length is 16 residues. CDR1 and CDR2 (germline): KGHDR, SFDVKD.

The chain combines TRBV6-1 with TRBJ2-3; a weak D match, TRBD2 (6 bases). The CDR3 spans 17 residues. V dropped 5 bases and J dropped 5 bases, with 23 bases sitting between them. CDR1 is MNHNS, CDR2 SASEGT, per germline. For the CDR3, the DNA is TGTGCCAGCAGTCGGATCCGTCGGGGGTTCGAGGGAGATACGCAGTATTTT. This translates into CASSRIRRGFEGDTQYF.

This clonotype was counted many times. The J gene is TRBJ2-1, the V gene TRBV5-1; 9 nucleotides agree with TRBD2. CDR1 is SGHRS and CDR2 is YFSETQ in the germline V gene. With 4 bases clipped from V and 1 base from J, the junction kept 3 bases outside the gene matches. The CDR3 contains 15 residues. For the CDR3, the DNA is TGCGCCAGCAGCCTGAGCGGGGGGTCCTACAATGAGCAGTTCTTC. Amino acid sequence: CASSLSGGSYNEQFF.

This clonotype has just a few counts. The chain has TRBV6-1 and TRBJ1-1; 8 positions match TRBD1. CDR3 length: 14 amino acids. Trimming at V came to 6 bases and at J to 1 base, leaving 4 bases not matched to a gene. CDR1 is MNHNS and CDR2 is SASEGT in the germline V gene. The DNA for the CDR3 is TGTGCCAGCAGGACAGGGGAGAGGAACACTGAAGCTTTCTTT. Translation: CASRTGERNTEAFF.

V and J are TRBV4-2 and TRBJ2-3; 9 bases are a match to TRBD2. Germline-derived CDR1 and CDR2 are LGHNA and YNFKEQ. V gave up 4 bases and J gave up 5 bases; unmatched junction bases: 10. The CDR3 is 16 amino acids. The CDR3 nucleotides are TGTGCCAGCAGCCCCCAAGCGGGGGGCCGGGGAGATACGCAGTATTTT. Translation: CASSPQAGGRGDTQYF.

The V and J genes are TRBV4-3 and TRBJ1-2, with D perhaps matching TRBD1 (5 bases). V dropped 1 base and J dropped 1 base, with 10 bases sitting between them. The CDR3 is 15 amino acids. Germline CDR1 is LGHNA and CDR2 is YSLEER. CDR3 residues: CASSQGVRGNYGYTF. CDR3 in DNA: TGCGCCAGCAGCCAAGGAGTAAGGGGTAACTATGGCTACACCTTC.

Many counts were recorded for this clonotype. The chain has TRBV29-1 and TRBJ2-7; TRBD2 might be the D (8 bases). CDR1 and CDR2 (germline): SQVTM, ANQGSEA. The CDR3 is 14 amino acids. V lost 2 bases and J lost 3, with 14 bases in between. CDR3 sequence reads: CSVEKRGTDYEQYF. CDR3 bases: TGCAGCGTTGAAAAGCGGGGGACAGACTACGAGCAGTACTTC.

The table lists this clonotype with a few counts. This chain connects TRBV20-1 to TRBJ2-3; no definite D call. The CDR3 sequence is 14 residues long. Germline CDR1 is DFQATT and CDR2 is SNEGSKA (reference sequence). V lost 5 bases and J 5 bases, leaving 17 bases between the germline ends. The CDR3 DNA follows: TGCAGTGCTTCCCAGTTCCTCTCGGGAGATACGCAGTATTTT. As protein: CSASQFLSGDTQYF.

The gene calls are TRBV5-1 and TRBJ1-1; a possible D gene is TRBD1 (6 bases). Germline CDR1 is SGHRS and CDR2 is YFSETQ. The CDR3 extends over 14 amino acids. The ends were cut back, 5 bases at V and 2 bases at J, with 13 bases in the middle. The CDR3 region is CASRQGYRNTEAFF. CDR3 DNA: TGCGCCAGCAGACAGGGCTATAGAAACACTGAAGCTTTCTTT.

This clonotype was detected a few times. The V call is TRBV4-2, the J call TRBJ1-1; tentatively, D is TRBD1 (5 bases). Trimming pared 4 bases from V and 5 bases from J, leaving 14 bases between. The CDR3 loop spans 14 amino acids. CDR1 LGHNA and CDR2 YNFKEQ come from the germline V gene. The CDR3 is CASSLAGKRTEAFF. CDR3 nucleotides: TGTGCCAGCAGCCTAGCAGGGAAGCGGACTGAAGCTTTCTTT.

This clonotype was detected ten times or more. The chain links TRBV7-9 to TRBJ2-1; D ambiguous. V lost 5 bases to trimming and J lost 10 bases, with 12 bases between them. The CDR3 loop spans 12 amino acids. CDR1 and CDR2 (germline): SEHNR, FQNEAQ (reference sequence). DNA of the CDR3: TGTGCCAGCAGCCTAGGAATCCACGAGCAGTTCTTC. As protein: CASSLGIHEQFF.

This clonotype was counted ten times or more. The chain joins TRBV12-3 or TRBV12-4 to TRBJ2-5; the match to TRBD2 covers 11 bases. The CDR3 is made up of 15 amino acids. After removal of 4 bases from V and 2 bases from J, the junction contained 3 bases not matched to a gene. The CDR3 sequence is CASSSLAGGQETQYF. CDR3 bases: TGTGCCAGCAGTTCGTTAGCGGGGGGGCAAGAGACCCAGTACTTC.

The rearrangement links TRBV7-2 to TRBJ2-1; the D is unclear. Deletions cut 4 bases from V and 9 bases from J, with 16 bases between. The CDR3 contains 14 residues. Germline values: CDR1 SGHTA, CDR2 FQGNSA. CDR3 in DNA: TGTGCCAGCAGCTCGGACGTCTCTCGGGCTGAGCAGTTCTTC. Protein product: CASSSDVSRAEQFF.

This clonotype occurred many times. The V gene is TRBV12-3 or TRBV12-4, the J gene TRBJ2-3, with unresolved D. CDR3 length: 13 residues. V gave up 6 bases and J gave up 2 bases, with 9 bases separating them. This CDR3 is CASRPINTDTQYF. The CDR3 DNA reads TGTGCCAGCAGGCCTATTAACACAGATACGCAGTATTTT.

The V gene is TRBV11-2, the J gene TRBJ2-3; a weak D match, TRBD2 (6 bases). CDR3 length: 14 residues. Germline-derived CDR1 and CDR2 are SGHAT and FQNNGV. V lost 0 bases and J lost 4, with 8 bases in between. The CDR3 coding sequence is TGTGCCAGCAGCTTAGAACGGGGGTCAGATACGCAGTATTTT. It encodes CASSLERGSDTQYF.